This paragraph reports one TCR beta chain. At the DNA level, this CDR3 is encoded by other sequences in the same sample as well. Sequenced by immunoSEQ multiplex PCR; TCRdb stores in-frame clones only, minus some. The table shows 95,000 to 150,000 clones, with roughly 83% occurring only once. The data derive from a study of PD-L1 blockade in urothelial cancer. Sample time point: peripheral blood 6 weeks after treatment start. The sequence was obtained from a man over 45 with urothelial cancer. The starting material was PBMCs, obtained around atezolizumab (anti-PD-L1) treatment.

CDR3 bases: TGCGCCAGCAGCTCGGACAGGAGGGAGACCCAGTACTTC. Its protein product is CASSSDRRETQYF. The chain has TRBV5-1 and TRBJ2-5, with 7 positions matching TRBD1. The CDR3 loop spans 13 amino acids. V shed 3 bases and J 5 bases; nucleotides not matched to a gene: 4. Germline-derived CDR1 and CDR2 are SGHRS and YFSETQ.